This note documents a single TCR beta chain sequence. Its antigen remains unidentified. Base quality data are lacking; no much larger clone is found one base away. Genomic DNA was isolated from the sorted cells so that the TCRbeta CDR3 region could be sequenced. The immunoSEQ Assay was used to sequence the TCRbeta CDR3 regions. TCRdb limited this immuneACCESS table to in-frame rearrangements with V and J called. A share of clones is missing; checked studies link under half to unresolved V genes, and the rest is unexplained. The sample table holds around 80,000 clones, of which more than 70% were seen once. 0.65% to 0.8% of the sample is held by the ten biggest clonotypes. The record originates from a study of OX40 agonist ivuxolimab in advanced cancers. About the investigation overall: Ivuxolimab was a fully human IgG2 agonistic monoclonal antibody targeting the costimulatory receptor OX40 (CD134). Intravenous ivuxolimab was administered to patients every 2 weeks at six dose levels: 0.01, 0.1, 0.3, 1.5, 3 and 10 mg/kg. Among the roughly 50 dose-escalation patients, about 19 had hepatocellular carcinoma, 15 melanoma, 9 renal cell carcinoma and 9 head and neck cancer. A male proportion of roughly 85% and a mean age of around 60 years, ranging from roughly 23 to 85, were recorded for the dose-escalation cohort. Patients were allowed to have had prior anti-PD-1, anti-PD-L1 or anti-CTLA-4 therapy, and 40% of the dose-escalation patients had previously received checkpoint inhibitors. Partial responses occurred in three dose-escalation patients, of whom one had hepatocellular carcinoma and two had cutaneous melanoma. The purpose of peripheral TCRbeta sequencing was to test whether ivuxolimab changed TCR sequence diversity and led to clonal T-cell expansion. The monotherapy dose-escalation portion (N of about 49 patients) of the phase I ivuxolimab trial is reported in the paper.

Patients with a history of autoimmune disease or receiving systemic immunosuppression were excluded from the trial. Peripheral blood for TCR sequencing was drawn from every dose cohort at baseline, at cycle 4 day 1 and at cycle 7 day 1. Samples came from an open-label, multicenter, first-in-human phase I dose-escalation trial of ivuxolimab. The trial enrolled adults with locally advanced or metastatic head and neck squamous cell, hepatocellular, melanoma or renal cell carcinoma. Before TCR sequencing, CD4+ T cells and CD8+ T cells from peripheral blood were sorted into separate populations. What the authors observed across the whole study: Antigen specificity was not determined for the clonally expanded peripheral T cells. Low levels of normalized T-cell clonal expansion were also seen in some nonresponding patients. In partial responders in the 0.1-3.0 mg/kg groups, normalized peripheral clonal expansion was found to be among the lowest, especially among CD8+ T cells. At doses of 0.1 to 3.0 mg/kg, clonal expansion of both CD4+ and CD8+ blood T cells was observed from baseline to week 6. After ivuxolimab, CD8+ T cells had more expanded clones than CD4+ T cells on average.

The germline V gene specifies LGHNA as CDR1 and YSLEER as CDR2. The CDR3 runs 21 amino acids, cysteine and phenylalanine included. Left in the record is the CDR3 DNA by itself, 63 bases read in frame from the first base. V is shortened by 4 bases, J by 1 base, and the region joining them spans 26 bases. Source: CD4+ or CD8+ T cells sorted from blood, taken in a trial of the OX40 agonist ivuxolimab. The sequence joins TRBV4-3 to TRBJ2-6; the D element might be TRBD1 or TRBD2, as each aligns at 7 bases. This receptor was obtained from an adult with an advanced solid tumor such as melanoma, head and neck, liver or kidney cancer. The CDR3 region has the sequence CASSRTQGEGPGSSGANVLTF. The nucleotide sequence reads as follows: TGCGCCAGCAGCCGGACTCAGGGGGAGGGACCGGGGTCGTCTGGGGCCAACGTCCTGACTTTC.